This passage covers 26 T cell receptor beta chains from one sample sequenced in a study of neurological immune-mediated disorders. Using its own MiXCR run on the 5' RACE reads, TCRdb lists one record per CDR3 protein. This table holds 50,000 or so distinct CDR3 sequences, approximately 3.8% found once. Material for sequencing was PBMCs. These receptors all come from a man aged 25 to 45 with multiple sclerosis.

This clonotype was detected ten times or more. V is TRBV3-1 and J is TRBJ2-6, with 9 bases that match TRBD2. CDR1 and CDR2 (germline): LGHDT, YNNKEL (reference sequence). The CDR3 has 19 amino acids. J was trimmed by 0 bases and V by 1 base; bases with no gene match: 7. The CDR3: CASSQAAGGTLSGANVLTF. As DNA, the CDR3 is TGTGCCAGCAGCCAAGCAGCGGGGGGAACCCTCTCTGGGGCCAACGTCCTGACTTTC.

This clonotype was recorded many times. V is TRBV6-5 and J is TRBJ1-5; no reliable D call. V dropped 6 bases and J dropped 5 bases, with 17 bases sitting between them. CDR1 and CDR2 from the germline V gene are MNHEY and SVGAGI. The length of the CDR3 is 15 residues. CDR3 residues: CASRRLVMGDQPQHF. CDR3 DNA sequence: TGTGCCAGCAGGAGGCTTGTTATGGGCGATCAGCCCCAGCATTTT.

This clonotype was counted many times. This sequence joins TRBV28 and TRBJ2-5, with 9 bases aligning to TRBD1. V lost 4 bases, J lost 4 bases, and 4 bases stayed unmatched. The CDR3 totals 14 residues. The germline V gene has CDR1 MDHEN and CDR2 SYDVKM. DNA of the CDR3: TGTGCCAGCAGTTCGGGACAGGGCTCAGAGACCCAGTACTTC. Its protein product is CASSSGQGSETQYF.

This clonotype came up many times. The genes are TRBV9 and TRBJ2-7; possible D gene TRBD2, 6 bases. With 0 bases removed from V and 6 bases from J, the gap between germline ends came to 16 bases. The CDR3 totals 15 residues. The germline V gene encodes CDR1 SGDLS and CDR2 YYNGEE. The CDR3 region has the DNA TGTGCCAGCAGCGTAGGGACTAACGAACAAACCGAGCAGTACTTC. Amino acids: CASSVGTNEQTEQYF.

There are many counts of this clonotype. V is TRBV6-5 and J is TRBJ1-4; D perhaps matches TRBD1 (5 bases). Germline V CDR1 and CDR2: MNHEY, SVGAGI. The germline V and J ends were trimmed by 8 bases and 7 bases, with 11 bases remaining between them. This CDR3 contains 12 residues. The CDR3 region is CASREGLEKLFF. CDR3 nucleotides: TGTGCCAGCCGGGAGGGGCTTGAAAAACTGTTTTTT.

This clonotype has ten or more counts. The DNA of the CDR3 is TGCAGCGCCGGGACAGGGGCTTCCTACGAGCAGTACTTC. Translation: CSAGTGASYEQYF. The chain couples TRBV29-1 to TRBJ2-7, with TRBD1 identical over 10 bases. Germline CDR1 and CDR2: SQVTM and ANQGSEA. The CDR3 is 13 residues long. Trimming at V came to 7 bases and at J to 1 base, leaving 4 bases not matched to a gene.

This chain joins TRBV20-1 and TRBJ2-3, with unresolved D. Germline assignment: CDR1 DFQATT and CDR2 SNEGSKA (reference sequence). The CDR3 consists of 12 residues. The V end lost 0 bases, the J end lost 5 bases, and 6 bases lay between the germline ends. CDR3 loop: CSARDFGDTQYF. CDR3 DNA: TGCAGTGCTAGAGATTTTGGAGATACGCAGTATTTT.

This clonotype was seen a few times. The V call is TRBV20-1, the J call TRBJ2-7; the D is unclear. The CDR3 has 15 residues. The V gene's germline CDR1 is DFQATT and CDR2 SNEGSKA (reference sequence). Trimming took 1 base from V and 2 from J, leaving 15 bases between them. The CDR3 DNA follows: TGCAGTGCTAGAGCCCCGTGGGCTGCTACCTACGAGCAGTACTTC. It yields the protein CSARAPWAATYEQYF.

The V gene is TRBV29-1, the J gene TRBJ2-1; D not certain. The V end was cut by 6 bases, the J end by 3 bases, with 12 bases between. Germline lookup yields CDR1 SQVTM and CDR2 ANQGSEA. This CDR3 spans 13 amino acids. The CDR3 DNA reads as TGCAGCGTGAGGCAGGCTTACTACAATGAGCAGTTCTTC. Protein sequence: CSVRQAYYNEQFF.

This clonotype turned up a few times. This chain links TRBV7-6 with TRBJ2-1; 12 bases align to TRBD1. J gave up 6 bases and V 0 bases, and 6 bases lay outside the gene matches. CDR1 SGHVS and CDR2 FNYEAQ come from the germline V gene. CDR3 length: 17 residues. The CDR3 coding sequence is TGTGCCAGCAGCTTAGCCACCGGGACAGGGGGCTTCAATGAGCAGTTCTTC. This gives the protein CASSLATGTGGFNEQFF.

This clonotype has ten or more counts. The chain carries TRBV5-1 and TRBJ2-7; no definite D call. V was pared by 0 bases and J by 5 bases, with 3 bases between. CDR3 length equals 11 residues. Germline lookup yields CDR1 SGHRS and CDR2 YFSETQ. This chain's CDR3 is CASSLAHEQYF. The CDR3, as DNA: TGCGCCAGCAGCTTGGCCCACGAGCAGTACTTC. The full variable domain, rest sourced from reference TRBV5-1 and TRBJ2-7, is KAGVTQTPRYLIKTRGQQVTLSCSPISGHRSVSWYQQTPGQGLQFLFEYFSETQRNKGNFPGRFSGRQFSNSRSEMNVSTLELGDSALYLCASSLAHEQYFGPGTRLTVT.

This clonotype was recorded many times. The V and J genes are TRBV6-5 and TRBJ2-5; the D gene is possibly TRBD1 (5 bases). Germline V gene sequence: CDR1 MNHEY, CDR2 SVGAGI. The length of the CDR3 is 14 residues. Trimming left V 2 bases short and J 1 base short, with 8 bases between. The CDR3 bases are TGTGCCAGCAGTTACGGCCAGGGCCAAGAGACCCAGTACTTC. It is translated as CASSYGQGQETQYF.

This clonotype was recorded at least ten times. The CDR3 loop reads CASSSMNEQFF. DNA for the CDR3: TGTGCCAGCAGCTCTATGAATGAGCAGTTCTTC. The chain uses TRBV7-2 and TRBJ2-1; D unclear. V lost 4 bases to trimming and J lost 7 bases, with 5 bases between them. The CDR3 runs to 11 residues. Germline values: CDR1 SGHTA, CDR2 FQGNSA.

This clonotype qualifies as medium-sized. The chain uses TRBV15 and TRBJ2-2; tentatively, D is TRBD1 or TRBD2 (5 bases each). From germline, CDR1 is LNHNV and CDR2 YYDKDF (reference sequence). The CDR3 covers 14 residues. V gave up 3 bases and J gave up 7 bases, with 12 bases separating them. The CDR3 region has the DNA TGTGCCACCAGCAGGGACACCGGGGACGGGGAGCTGTTTTTT. Protein: CATSRDTGDGELFF. The whole variable domain, remainder taken from reference TRBV15 and TRBJ2-2, is DAMVIQNPRYQVTQFGKPVTLSCSQTLNHNVMYWYQQKSSQAPKLLFHYYDKDFNNEADTPDNFQSRRPNTSFCFLDIRSPGLGDTAMYLCATSRDTGDGELFFGEGSRLTVL.

This clonotype was recorded many times. The V gene is TRBV27, the J gene TRBJ2-1; D is possibly TRBD2 (6 bases). The CDR3 consists of 16 residues. V lost 6 bases to trimming and J lost 5 bases, with 20 bases between them. Germline CDR1 MNHEY, CDR2 SMNVEV (reference sequence). Here the CDR3 reads CASSPPFGGLDNEQFF. The CDR3 DNA follows: TGTGCCAGCAGCCCTCCCTTCGGGGGTCTGGACAATGAGCAGTTCTTC.

This clonotype was counted many times. The genes are TRBV7-2 and TRBJ1-2, with D possibly TRBD1 on 5 matching bases. The CDR3 is 13 amino acids. The V gene lost 5 bases and the J gene lost 8 bases, with 15 bases spanning the gap. Germline V gives CDR1 SGHTA, CDR2 FQGNSA. CDR3 in DNA: TGTGCCAGCAGCCAGGTGGGGGTAGGAGGCTACACCTTC. It encodes CASSQVGVGGYTF.

This clonotype was seen many times. CDR3 protein: CASRNPGRVINEQFF. As DNA, the CDR3 is TGTGCCAGCAGGAATCCGGGACGGGTTATCAATGAGCAGTTCTTC. The chain is built from TRBV11-2 and TRBJ2-1; D could derive from TRBD1 or TRBD2 (5 bases each). Germline CDR1 SGHAT, CDR2 FQNNGV. Trimming shortened V by 6 bases and J by 6 bases, and 18 bases separated the two germline ends. CDR3 length: 15 residues.

This clonotype is classed as medium-sized. V gene TRBV20-1 combines with J gene TRBJ2-1, with 7 bases that match TRBD2. After removal of 0 bases from V and 3 bases from J, the junction contained 5 bases not matched to a gene. The V gene's germline CDR1 is DFQATT and CDR2 SNEGSKA (reference sequence). This CDR3 contains 15 residues. The CDR3 reads CSARDLERGYNEQFF. The CDR3 DNA sequence: TGCAGTGCTAGAGACCTGGAGCGGGGCTACAATGAGCAGTTCTTC.

This clonotype was found many times. The chain recombines TRBV5-1 with TRBJ1-1; TRBD1 matches at 7 bases. The CDR3 is 14 residues long. J lost 1 base, V lost 3 bases, and 3 bases had no gene match. CDR1 is SGHRS and CDR2 is YFSETQ in the germline V gene. CDR3 region: CASSSGQPNTEAFF. CDR3 DNA: TGCGCCAGCAGCTCGGGACAGCCGAACACTGAAGCTTTCTTT. Full variable domain (rest looked up from reference TRBV5-1 and TRBJ1-1): KAGVTQTPRYLIKTRGQQVTLSCSPISGHRSVSWYQQTPGQGLQFLFEYFSETQRNKGNFPGRFSGRQFSNSRSEMNVSTLELGDSALYLCASSSGQPNTEAFFGQGTRLTVV.

This clonotype was recorded at least ten times. The CDR3 nucleotides are TGCAGTGCTGTGTGGGGCGGATCCTACGAGCAGTACTTC. Its protein is CSAVWGGSYEQYF. V gene TRBV20-1 combines with J gene TRBJ2-7, with a tentative D call TRBD1 (5 bases). V lost 5 bases, J lost 1 base, and 12 bases lay in between. Germline CDR1 is DFQATT and CDR2 is SNEGSKA (reference sequence). CDR3 length equals 13 residues.

This clonotype appeared many times. The rearrangement uses TRBV2 and TRBJ1-2, with 9 positions matching TRBD1. The germline CDR1 and CDR2 sequences are SNHLY and FYNNEI. The CDR3 has 13 amino acids. The V segment lost 6 bases and the J segment 7 bases; nucleotides outside the gene matches: 6. The CDR3 DNA sequence: TGTGCCAGCAGCGGGACAGGGAGGGCTGGCTACACCTTC. Encoded protein: CASSGTGRAGYTF.

This clonotype has a count of ten or more. V is TRBV9 and J is TRBJ1-2; D possibly corresponds to TRBD1 (6 bases). Trimming shortened V by 0 bases and J by 7 bases, and 7 bases separated the two germline ends. CDR1 and CDR2 (germline): SGDLS, YYNGEE. The CDR3 sequence is 12 residues long. The CDR3 DNA reads as TGTGCCAGCAGCGTAGGACAGGCTGGCTACACCTTC. As protein: CASSVGQAGYTF.

This clonotype was detected ten times or more. The chain couples TRBV7-6 to TRBJ2-6; D remains ambiguous. V gave up 0 bases and J gave up 0 bases, with 12 bases separating them. The germline V gene encodes CDR1 SGHVS and CDR2 FNYEAQ. The CDR3 is 18 residues long. CDR3 amino acids: CASSLAAGRISGANVLTF. Written as DNA, the CDR3 is TGTGCCAGCAGCTTAGCAGCAGGCCGGATCTCTGGGGCCAACGTCCTGACTTTC.

This clonotype has ten or more counts. The chain is built from TRBV11-3 and TRBJ1-1, with D unclear. Germline V CDR1 and CDR2: SGHNT, YENEEA. The CDR3 is 13 amino acids. The V gene lost 0 bases and the J gene lost 7 bases, with 9 bases spanning the gap. The CDR3 reads CASSLDNGREAFF. CDR3 nucleotides: TGTGCCAGCAGCTTAGATAACGGTCGTGAAGCTTTCTTT.

At least ten counts were recorded for this clonotype. The chain links TRBV10-3 to TRBJ2-1; TRBD2 matches at 10 bases. CDR3 length: 12 residues. Germline trimming cut 7 bases from V and 10 bases from J; bases unmatched to any gene: 4. Germline lookup yields CDR1 ENHRY and CDR2 SYGVKD. This CDR3 reads CAIKASGSEQFF. Here the CDR3 DNA reads TGTGCCATCAAGGCTAGCGGGAGCGAGCAGTTCTTC.

This clonotype has at least ten counts. V gene TRBV4-2 combines with J gene TRBJ2-1, with D hard to call. CDR3 length: 18 residues. V was trimmed by 3 bases and J by 2 bases, leaving 20 bases between them. Germline lookup yields CDR1 LGHNA and CDR2 YNFKEQ. The CDR3, as DNA: TGTGCCAGCAGCCAGGAGTTCTTCGGCTCGGTTCCCTACAATGAGCAGTTCTTC. It specifies CASSQEFFGSVPYNEQFF.